The present T cell receptor beta chain was sequenced within a study of blood T cell repertoires in COVID-19. On the study more broadly: Acute-phase and convalescent COVID-19 samples originated in the United States, Italy and Spain. Sample material is recorded as cDNA or gDNA derived from T cells, B-cell-depleted T cells, or PBMCs.

Participant-given clinical history determined each cohort assignment. Germline assignment: CDR1 SGDLS and CDR2 YYNGEE. The V segment lost 4 bases and the J segment 1 base; nucleotides outside the gene matches: 7. This CDR3 comprises 15 residues. This table comes from immunoSEQ multiplex PCR, and its TCRdb copy is limited to in-frame clones, with some not included. The profile shows a few hundred thousand clones, more than 85% of them singletons. The receptor was isolated from a woman between 25 and 40 years old who had recovered from COVID-19. The sequenced sample was PBMCs or T cells enriched from blood (not recorded which). The V and J genes are TRBV9 and TRBJ1-1; 7 bases align to TRBD1. The CDR3 here is CASSLRDSENTEAFF. DNA for the CDR3: TGTGCCAGCAGCCTCCGGGACAGCGAGAACACTGAAGCTTTCTTT.